This passage covers 8 T cell receptor beta chains from one sample sequenced in a study of blood T cell repertoires in COVID-19. Produced via immunoSEQ multiplex PCR; TCRdb's table is partial and in-frame only. The table lists approximately 50,000 clones, more than 90% of them singletons. The sample was peripheral blood. These receptors all stem from a human donor in a cohort sampled during active COVID-19.

The V and J genes are TRBV29-1 and TRBJ2-5; 9 bases agree with TRBD2. Trimming took 3 bases from V and 1 from J; bases not matched to a gene: 9. Germline values: CDR1 SQVTM, CDR2 ANQGSEA. This CDR3 is 16 amino acids long. DNA for the CDR3: TGCAGCGTTGAGGGACTAGCTAAGGCGACCCAAGAGACCCAGTACTTC. Residues: CSVEGLAKATQETQYF.

The CDR3 DNA is TGTGCCAGCAGTCGCAGGGAATACGAGCAGTACTTC. Its protein is CASSRREYEQYF. The J gene is TRBJ2-7, the V gene TRBV12-3 or TRBV12-4; D is possibly TRBD1 (5 bases). Between the trimmed V and J ends, which lost 5 bases and 4 bases, there was a span of 9 bases. This CDR3 is built from 12 residues.

This clone came up once. The genes are TRBV19 and TRBJ2-2; D perhaps matches TRBD1 (6 bases). V lost 9 bases to trimming and J lost 6 bases, with 23 bases between them. CDR1 is LNHDA and CDR2 is SQIVND in the germline V gene (reference sequence). The CDR3 is made up of 16 amino acids. The chain's CDR3 is CASHRQDQPVSGELFF. The DNA of the CDR3 is TGTGCCAGCCATCGACAGGACCAGCCCGTCTCCGGGGAGCTGTTTTTT.

This chain joins TRBV3-1 (or the pseudogene TRBV3-2) and TRBJ1-1, with TRBD1 matching over 7 bases. The CDR3 spans 17 residues. Germline-derived CDR1 and CDR2 are LGHDT and YNNKEL (reference sequence). V lost 3 bases to trimming and J lost 1 base; unmatched junction nucleotides: 11. The CDR3 DNA reads TGTGCCAGCAGCCACCGCCGGAGGGGGCATGGGAACACTGAAGCTTTCTTT. Translation gives CASSHRRRGHGNTEAFF.

The chain combines TRBV5-1 with TRBJ2-5, with 8 bases that match TRBD1. The V gene end was trimmed by 7 bases and the J gene end by 0 bases; junction bases not matched to a gene: 8. The CDR3 consists of 15 residues. Germline CDR1 is SGHRS and CDR2 is YFSETQ. The CDR3 is CASHRQGRNQETQYF. In DNA, the CDR3 is TGCGCCAGCCACCGACAGGGGAGGAACCAAGAGACCCAGTACTTC.

In DNA form, the CDR3 reads TGTGCCAGCAGTGATCAGACAGCCTTCTATGGCTACACCTTC. This codes for CASSDQTAFYGYTF. The chain employs TRBV2 and TRBJ1-2; maybe TRBD1 (5 bases). Germline assignment: CDR1 SNHLY and CDR2 FYNNEI. With 3 bases removed from V and 4 bases from J, the gap between germline ends came to 12 bases. This CDR3 region has 14 residues.

The chain uses TRBV5-1 and TRBJ1-1, with a possible D match to TRBD1 (5 bases). Deletions cut 0 bases from V and 1 base from J, with 7 bases between. The CDR3 totals 14 residues. Germline lookup yields CDR1 SGHRS and CDR2 YFSETQ. CDR3 residues: CASSLGQRNTEAFF. The CDR3 nucleotides read TGCGCCAGCAGCTTGGGACAGCGGAACACTGAAGCTTTCTTT.

CDR3 DNA: TGTGCCAGCAGGTCGGGTGAGAGAGGACAGCCCCAGCATTTT. The encoded protein is CASRSGERGQPQHF. V is TRBV6-5 and J is TRBJ1-5; D not resolved. The CDR3 has 14 amino acids. Deletions cut 6 bases from V and 7 bases from J, with 16 bases between. The V gene's germline CDR1 is MNHEY and CDR2 SVGAGI.